These T cell receptor beta chains were read from a single sample in a study of cytomegalovirus exposure and HLA in healthy donors. The method was immunoSEQ multiplex PCR; TCRdb's version includes in-frame clones alone and lacks a portion of them. This sample has tens of thousands of clones, with approximately 90% found just once. Source material: PBMCs. The receptors come from a woman aged 18-35 years in good health and CMV-seronegative. Each CDR3 is given with its conserved first and last residue. Size tells how often a clone was seen (once, few, many) or the class of an expanded clone, and some rows leave it out.

clone_size v_call cdr3_aa
. TRBV19 CATRDRNQPQHF
once TRBV7-7 CASSLVAGPYNEQFF
. TRBV2 CASRRRPGLAGSHAGEQYF
once TRBV6-5 CASRTLTADEQFF
. TRBV7-9 CASSSGFGYTF
. TRBV2 CASRDSGTSSSYEQYF
. TRBV5-1 CASSLIGQGVQTQYF
. TRBV19 CASRPGQGQWETQYF
. TRBV19 CATKQGAYGYTF
. TRBV5-1 CASSLVGGSYNEQFF
. TRBV6-6 CASSYGTSGRKGEQFF
. TRBV10-3 CAIRQGVDQPQHF
. TRBV6-5 CASRRSGTDTQYF
. TRBV7-2 CASSRLRTSGRHNEQFF
. TRBV2 CASSEDRGVVRNGYTF
. TRBV5-6 CASSFTGGFEKLFF
. TRBV7-7 CASSPTSGGFTGELFF
. TRBV7-9 CASSTTQRNTEAFF
. TRBV7-2 CASSFGGSGQPQHF
. TRBV5-3 CARSSRRTGVFDEQFF
. TRBV7-6 CASSSNPLVVGEQFF
. TRBV6-5 CASRSGRREGNEQFF
. TRBV5-4 CASSSLPGYEQYF
. TRBV28 CASRRAGALGHEQYF
few TRBV18 CASSPLSSTYEQYF
. TRBV14 CASSQRPSGNEQYF
. TRBV13 CASSQSGRGATDTQYF
. TRBV7-2 CASCLLTSYNSPLHF
once TRBV9 CASSVAPVAAQNEQFF
few TRBV6-5 CATQGTGANVLTF
. TRBV6-1 CASSDMGAVNTEAFF
. TRBV4-3 CASSQDPGQAQPQHF
. TRBV29-1 CSVTGGGNQPQHF
. TRBV4-2 CASSRRQGRNTEAFF
. TRBV27 CASSFPGATNEKLFF
. TRBV5-1 CASSWEARNTEAFF